This TCR beta chain stems from a study of CD8+ T cells in alopecia areata. Study details: Severity was scored as percentage of affected scalp area in treated patients. General study results and limits: Mouse data revealed clearer TCR sharing than patient data did, a gap possibly tied to HLA.

TCR sequencing used cDNA made by reverse transcription of extracted RNA. Only in-frame clones appear in the TCRdb table, and some are missing; sequencing was by immunoSEQ multiplex PCR. The table includes more than 85,000 clones, approximately 66% detected once. Notes on this clone: Its antigen remains unidentified.

Treatment specified: oral pan-JAK inhibitor, 5-10 mg twice daily. Sequencing used CD8+ T cells sorted from blood, obtained at week 4, from a patient treated with tofacitinib. The TCR was taken from a human donor with alopecia areata.

The CDR3 DNA reads TGTGCCAGCAGCCCCCGCTCCCAGGGAGATACGCAGTATTTT. Amino acids: CASSPRSQGDTQYF. This chain links TRBV27 with TRBJ2-3, with D tentatively TRBD1 (5 bases). From germline, CDR1 is MNHEY and CDR2 SMNVEV (reference sequence). V lost 6 bases to trimming and J lost 5 bases, with 15 bases between them. This CDR3 has 14 residues.